This TCR beta chain was retrieved from a study of shared clonotypes between healthy human individuals. A word on this clone: Other DNA sequences in the same sample also yield this CDR3.

Here immunoSEQ multiplex PCR was the method, and the copy in TCRdb shows in-frame clones only, minus some. The sample records fewer than 850,000 clones, about 92% being singletons. Per the germline V gene, CDR1 is SGDLS and CDR2 is YYNGEE. The V and J ends lost 4 bases and 0 bases, in that order; junction bases with no gene match: 4. The CDR3 is made up of 14 amino acids. The specimen was memory CD8+ T cells from PBMCs. Subset meaning: CD45RO+ cells pooled with CCR7-negative TemRA cells. This chain joins TRBV9 and TRBJ2-7; 7 bases are shared with TRBD2. The TCR was taken from a man aged 18-30 years in good health. Some clones in this sample may be carry-over from other donors' samples. CDR3 DNA sequence: TGTGCCAGCAGCCCCGGCGGGAGCTCCTACGAGCAGTACTTC. Translating gives CASSPGGSSYEQYF.